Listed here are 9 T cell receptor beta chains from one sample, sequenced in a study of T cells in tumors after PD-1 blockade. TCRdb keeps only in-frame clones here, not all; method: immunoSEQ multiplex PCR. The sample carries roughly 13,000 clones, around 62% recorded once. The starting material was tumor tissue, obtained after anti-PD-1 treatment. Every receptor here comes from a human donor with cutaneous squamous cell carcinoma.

As DNA, the CDR3 is TGCGCCAGCAGCTCGACAGGGACCTCTGGGGCCAACGTCCTGACTTTC. Amino acids: CASSSTGTSGANVLTF. The chain combines TRBV5-1 with TRBJ2-6; TRBD1 agrees at 7 bases. Germline values: CDR1 SGHRS, CDR2 YFSETQ. V trimming: 3 bases; J trimming: 0 bases; junction bases outside the gene matches: 3. This CDR3 region has 16 residues.

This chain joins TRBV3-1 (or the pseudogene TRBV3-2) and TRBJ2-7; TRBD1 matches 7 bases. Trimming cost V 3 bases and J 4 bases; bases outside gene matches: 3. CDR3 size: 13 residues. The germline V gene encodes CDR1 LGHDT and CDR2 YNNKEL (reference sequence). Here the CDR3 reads CASSHRQGYEQYF. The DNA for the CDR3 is TGTGCCAGCAGCCACAGACAGGGTTACGAGCAGTACTTC.

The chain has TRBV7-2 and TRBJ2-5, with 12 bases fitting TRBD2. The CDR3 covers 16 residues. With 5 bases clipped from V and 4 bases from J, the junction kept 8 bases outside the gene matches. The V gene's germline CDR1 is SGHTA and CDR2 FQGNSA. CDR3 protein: CASSGATSGGPETQYF. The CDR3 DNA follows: TGTGCCAGCAGCGGGGCGACTAGCGGGGGCCCAGAGACCCAGTACTTC.

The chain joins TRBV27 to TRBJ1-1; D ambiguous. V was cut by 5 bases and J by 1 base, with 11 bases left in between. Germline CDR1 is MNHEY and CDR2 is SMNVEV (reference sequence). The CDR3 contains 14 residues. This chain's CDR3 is CASSRGFGNTEAFF. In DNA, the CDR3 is TGTGCCAGCAGTAGAGGGTTTGGGAACACTGAAGCTTTCTTT.

The CDR3 here is CARSLALWGAGDIKNTEAFF. The CDR3 region has the DNA TGTGCCAGAAGCTTAGCGCTTTGGGGTGCCGGGGACATTAAGAACACTGAAGCTTTCTTT. The V gene is TRBV7-5, the J gene TRBJ1-1; the table's D call of TRBD1 was not tested on the DNA. TRBV7-5 is a pseudogene. This CDR3 comprises 20 residues.

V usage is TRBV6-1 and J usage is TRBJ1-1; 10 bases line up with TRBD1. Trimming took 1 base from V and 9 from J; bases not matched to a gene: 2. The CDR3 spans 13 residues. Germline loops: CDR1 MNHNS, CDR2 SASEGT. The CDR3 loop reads CASSEGTGGKAFF. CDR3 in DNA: TGTGCCAGCAGTGAAGGGACAGGGGGAAAAGCTTTCTTT.

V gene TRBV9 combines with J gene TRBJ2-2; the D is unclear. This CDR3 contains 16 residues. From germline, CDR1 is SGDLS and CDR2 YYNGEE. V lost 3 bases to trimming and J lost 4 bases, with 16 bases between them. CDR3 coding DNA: TGTGCCAGCAGCGAGTTTTGGACGGAACGCACCGGGGAGCTGTTTTTT. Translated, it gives CASSEFWTERTGELFF.

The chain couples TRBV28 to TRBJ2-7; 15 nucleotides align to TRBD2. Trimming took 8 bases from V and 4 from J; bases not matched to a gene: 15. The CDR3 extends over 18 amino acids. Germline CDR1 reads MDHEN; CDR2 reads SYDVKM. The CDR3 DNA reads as TGTGCCAGCCCCCCACCGGGAGGGACTAGCGGGAGGTGGTACGAGCAGTACTTC. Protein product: CASPPPGGTSGRWYEQYF.

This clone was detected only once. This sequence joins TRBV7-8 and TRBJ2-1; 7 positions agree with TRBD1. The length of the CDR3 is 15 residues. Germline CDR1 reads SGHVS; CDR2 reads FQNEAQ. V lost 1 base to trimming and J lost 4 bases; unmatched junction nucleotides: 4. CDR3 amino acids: CASSLVGGRYNEQFF. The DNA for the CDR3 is TGTGCCAGCAGCTTAGTAGGGGGCAGGTACAATGAGCAGTTCTTC.